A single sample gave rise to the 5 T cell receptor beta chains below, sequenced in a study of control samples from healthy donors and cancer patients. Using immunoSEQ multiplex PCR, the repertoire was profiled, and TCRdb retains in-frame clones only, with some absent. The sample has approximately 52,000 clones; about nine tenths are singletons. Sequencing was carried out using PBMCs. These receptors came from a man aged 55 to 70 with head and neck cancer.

For the CDR3, the DNA is TGTGCCAGCAGTTTAGTAGGTAGACAGCCCCAGCATTTT. Amino acids: CASSLVGRQPQHF. The chain carries TRBV12-3 or TRBV12-4 and TRBJ1-5; D remains ambiguous. The CDR3 consists of 13 residues. The V and J ends lost 1 base and 7 bases respectively, with 8 bases between them.

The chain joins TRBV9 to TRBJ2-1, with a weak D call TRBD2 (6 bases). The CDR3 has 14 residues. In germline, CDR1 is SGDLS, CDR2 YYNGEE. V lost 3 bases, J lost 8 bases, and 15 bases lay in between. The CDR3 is CASSAGGRYHEQFF. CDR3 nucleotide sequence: TGTGCCAGCAGCGCGGGTGGGAGGTATCATGAGCAGTTCTTC. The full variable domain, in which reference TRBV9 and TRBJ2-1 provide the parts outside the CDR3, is DSGVTQTPKHLITATGQRVTLRCSPRSGDLSVYWYQQSLDQGLQFLIQYYNGEERAKGNILERFSAQQFPDLHSELNLSSLELGDSALYFCASSAGGRYHEQFFGPGTRLTVL.

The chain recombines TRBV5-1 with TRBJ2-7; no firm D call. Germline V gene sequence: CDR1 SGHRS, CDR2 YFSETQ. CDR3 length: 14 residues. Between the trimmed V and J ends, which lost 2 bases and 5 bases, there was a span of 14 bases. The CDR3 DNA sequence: TGCGCCAGCAGCTTCCAGATTGCAAGCGACGAGCAGTACTTC. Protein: CASSFQIASDEQYF.

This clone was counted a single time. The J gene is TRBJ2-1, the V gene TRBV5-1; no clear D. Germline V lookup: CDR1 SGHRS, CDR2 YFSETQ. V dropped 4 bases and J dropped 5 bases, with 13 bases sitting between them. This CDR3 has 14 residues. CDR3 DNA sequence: TGCGCCAGCAGCCTGGACGCCCCCCACAATGAGCAGTTCTTC. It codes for CASSLDAPHNEQFF.

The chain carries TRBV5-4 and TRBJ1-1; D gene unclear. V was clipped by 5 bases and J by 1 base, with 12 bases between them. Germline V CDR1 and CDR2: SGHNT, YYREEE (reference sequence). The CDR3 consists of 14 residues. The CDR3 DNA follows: TGTGCCAGCAGTAAACAGCTAAAGAACACTGAAGCTTTCTTT. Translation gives CASSKQLKNTEAFF.